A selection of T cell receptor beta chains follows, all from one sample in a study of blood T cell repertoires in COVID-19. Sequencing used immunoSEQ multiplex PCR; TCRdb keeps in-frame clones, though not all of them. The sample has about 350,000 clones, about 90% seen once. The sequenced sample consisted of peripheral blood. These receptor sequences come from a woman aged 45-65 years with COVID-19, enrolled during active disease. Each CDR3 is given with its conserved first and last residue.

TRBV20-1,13,CSASPTGGYGYTF
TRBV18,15,CASSVTGTGLDGYTF
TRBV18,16,CASSPFSESSTDTQYF
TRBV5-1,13,CASSLGRNTEAFF
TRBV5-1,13,CASSFRGVGELFF
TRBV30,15,CAWSVPTGRQETQYF
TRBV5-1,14,CASTFGTGDFEQYF
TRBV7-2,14,CASSRTGPNEKLFF
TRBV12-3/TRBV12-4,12,CASSLPSYEQYF
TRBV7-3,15,CASSPSGTGSETQYF
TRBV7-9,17,CASSPGQVGTWTDTQYF
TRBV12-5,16,CASGSPRTRGGNEQFF
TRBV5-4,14,CASKRSQGRDGYTF
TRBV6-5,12,CASSPGGTEAFF
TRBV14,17,CASSHLQGLSLNTEAFF
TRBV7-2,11,CASSVREEQYF